Listed below are T cell receptor beta chains from one sample, sequenced in a study of blood T cell repertoires in COVID-19. TCRdb keeps only in-frame clones here, not all; method: immunoSEQ multiplex PCR. The sample consists of 310,000 or so clones, around 87% of them appearing once. The sequenced material came from peripheral blood. These receptors all come from a woman in her 30s who had recovered from COVID-19. Each CDR3 is given with its conserved first and last residue. D genes are given only for firm matches. Size tells how often a clone was seen (once, few, many) or the class of an expanded clone, and some rows leave it out.

TRBV11-2	TRBJ1-6	NA	NA	TGTGCCAGCAGCTTAGGACAGAGGGGGTTTTTTTTGGATTCACCCCTCCACTTT	CASSLGQRGFFLDSPLHF
TRBV27	TRBJ2-7	NA	NA	TGTGCCAGCAGTATCCGGGACTCGGCGGGCGAGCAGTACTTC	CASSIRDSAGEQYF
TRBV29-1	TRBJ2-1	NA	NA	TGCAGCGCCGCCGGCGACTTGGATGAGCAGTTCTTC	CSAAGDLDEQFF
TRBV5-1	TRBJ2-2	few	TRBD2	TGCGCCAGCAGCTTGTTGGGAGGGCCCGACGGGGAGCTGTTTTTT	CASSLLGGPDGELFF
TRBV9	TRBJ2-1	NA	TRBD2	TGTGCCAGCAGCGTCGGTAGCGGGAGGAACAATGAGCAGTTCTTC	CASSVGSGRNNEQFF
TRBV2	TRBJ1-1	NA	NA	TGTGCCAGCAGGAAAGGGGGGAACACTGAAGCTTTCTTT	CASRKGGNTEAFF
TRBV28	TRBJ1-4	NA	TRBD1	TGTGCCAGCAGTTCGGAGAGGGGGCGGACTAATGAAAAACTGTTTTTT	CASSSERGRTNEKLFF
TRBV5-1	TRBJ1-5	NA	NA	TGCGCCAGCAGCTTGTCGACAGGAGCCCAGCCCCAGCATTTT	CASSLSTGAQPQHF
TRBV6-5	TRBJ1-5	many	TRBD1	TGTGCCAGCAGCCGGACAGGGGATCAGCCCCAGCATTTT	CASSRTGDQPQHF
TRBV29-1	TRBJ2-7	NA	TRBD2	TGCAGCGTAGCGGGAGGGCCGCATGAGCAGTACTTC	CSVAGGPHEQYF
TRBV28	TRBJ1-1	NA	TRBD1	TGTGCCAGCAGTTCTCGGACAGGGAGGGATTTCTTT	CASSSRTGRDFF
TRBV5-4	TRBJ2-5	NA	NA	TGTGCCAGCAGCATTATTAGTTTTGAGACCCAGTACTTC	CASSIISFETQYF
TRBV7-9	TRBJ2-7	NA	TRBD2	TGTGCCAGCAGCCGAGGACTAGCGGGGGAAACCTACGAGCAGTACTTC	CASSRGLAGETYEQYF
TRBV30	TRBJ1-5	few	TRBD1	TGTGCCTGGAGTCCCAGGGGGAGCTACAATCAGCCCCAGCATTTT	CAWSPRGSYNQPQHF
TRBV18	TRBJ2-7	once	NA	TGTGCCAGCTCACCGGGGCGTATCTCCTACGAGCAGTACTTC	CASSPGRISYEQYF
TRBV19	TRBJ2-5	NA	NA	TGTGCCAGTCAATATACCGGGGTACCAATGGCACAGACCCAGTACTTC	CASQYTGVPMAQTQYF
TRBV18	TRBJ2-5	NA	NA	TGTGCCAGCTCCCGAGTAAAAGGCCGACAGTACCAAGAGACCCAGTACTTC	CASSRVKGRQYQETQYF
TRBV30	TRBJ2-1	NA	TRBD2	TGTGCCTGGAGCGGGGGGGCCTACAATGAGCAGTTCTTC	CAWSGGAYNEQFF
TRBV19	TRBJ2-1	NA	NA	TGTGCCAGTAGTATAGGAGGCAATGAGCAGTTCTTC	CASSIGGNEQFF
TRBV7-2	TRBJ2-7	NA	TRBD2	TGTGCCAGCAGCTTCATAGGGACTAGCGGTTACTACGAGCAGTACTTC	CASSFIGTSGYYEQYF
TRBV28	TRBJ1-5	few	NA	TGTGCCAGCAATCCGGGGGGGGAGGATCAGCCCCAGCATTTT	CASNPGGEDQPQHF
TRBV5-1	TRBJ2-1	once	TRBD2	TGCGCCAGCAGCTGGGCTAGCGGGGGGGCCCTCAATGAGCAGTTCTTC	CASSWASGGALNEQFF
TRBV10-2	TRBJ1-1	NA	NA	TGCGCCAGCAGTGAAGACCCGGGTTGGCTGAACACTGAAGCTTTCTTT	CASSEDPGWLNTEAFF
TRBV24-1	TRBJ2-1	NA	NA	TGTGCCACCAGTGATTCCCGGGGTGGTGCGACAGGCGTCGATGAGCAGTTCTTC	CATSDSRGGATGVDEQFF
TRBV7-2	TRBJ1-1	few	TRBD1	TGTGCCAGCAGCTGGACAGGGACGAACACTGAAGCTTTCTTT	CASSWTGTNTEAFF
TRBV4-3	TRBJ2-2	NA	NA	TGCGCCAGCAGCCAAGATTGGGCCCGGGGCACCGGGGAGCTGTTTTTT	CASSQDWARGTGELFF
TRBV6-2/TRBV6-3	TRBJ1-5	NA	NA	TGTGCCAGCAGCCCCCTGAGCAATCAGCCCCAGCATTTT	CASSPLSNQPQHF
TRBV3-1/TRBV3-2	TRBJ2-1	NA	NA	TGTGCCAGCAGCCAAGTGAAGAGCGGACAGAGAATCAATGAGCAGTTCTTC	CASSQVKSGQRINEQFF
TRBV15	TRBJ1-3	once	NA	TGTGCCACCAGCAGAGATTACGGGGACTCTGGAAACACCATATATTTT	CATSRDYGDSGNTIYF
TRBV7-2	TRBJ1-6	once	NA	TGTGCCAGCAGCTTAGACCCGGTTTACTATTCACCCCTCCACTTT	CASSLDPVYYSPLHF
TRBV5-1	TRBJ1-3	once	NA	TGCGCCAGCAGCTTGGATTGGCTTACCTCTGGAAACACCATATATTTT	CASSLDWLTSGNTIYF
TRBV19	TRBJ2-7	NA	NA	TGTGCCAGTAGTATTAATCCCAGCTACGAGCAGTACTTC	CASSINPSYEQYF
TRBV6-1	TRBJ2-7	NA	NA	TGTGCCAGCAGTGAAAGGGGCTCCTACGAGCAGTACTTC	CASSERGSYEQYF
TRBV21-1	TRBJ2-7	NA	NA	TGTGCCAGCAGCAAAGAAGGGAGAACCCAAAATTATACCTACGAGCAGTACTTC	CASSKEGRTQNYTYEQYF
TRBV6-2/TRBV6-3	TRBJ2-7	few	TRBD1	TGTGCCAGCAGCGGACCCCGACAGGGGGCGTACGAGCAGTACTTC	CASSGPRQGAYEQYF
TRBV15	TRBJ2-7	NA	NA	TGTGCCACCAGCAGAGTTCACTCGCCCTACGAGCAGTACTTC	CATSRVHSPYEQYF
TRBV5-1	TRBJ2-1	NA	TRBD2	TGCGCCAGCAGCTTGGCTTCGTTGCTAGCGGGGGGCGGCTCCTACAATGAGCAGTTCTTC	CASSLASLLAGGGSYNEQFF
TRBV2	TRBJ1-1	few	NA	TGTGCCAGCAGGGGACACGAGAACACTGAAGCTTTCTTT	CASRGHENTEAFF
TRBV30	TRBJ1-2	NA	NA	TGTGCCCGCGGGGGAGATAGTGGCTACACCTTC	CARGGDSGYTF
TRBV7-9	TRBJ2-1	NA	NA	TGTGCCAGCAGCTTAGTCACGTCCAATCGGGGGCAGTTCTTC	CASSLVTSNRGQFF
TRBV11-2	TRBJ2-7	few	NA	TGTGCCAGCAGCTTATCACTTAGCGGAGCCGAGCAGTACTTC	CASSLSLSGAEQYF
TRBV7-9	TRBJ1-2	NA	NA	TGTGCCAGCAGCCGTGGACAGCAGATTAACTATGGCTACACCTTC	CASSRGQQINYGYTF
TRBV2	TRBJ2-7	NA	TRBD2	TGTGCCAGCATCGCTAGCGGGGGGTACGAGCAGTACTTC	CASIASGGYEQYF
TRBV18	TRBJ2-1	NA	TRBD2	TGTGCCAGCTCACCCGCGACTAGCGGTGGCTCCTACAATGAGCAGTTCTTC	CASSPATSGGSYNEQFF
TRBV7-9	TRBJ2-3	few	TRBD1	TGTGCCAGCAGCTCCGGGACAGGGTGGGTGGCCACAGATACGCAGTATTTT	CASSSGTGWVATDTQYF